Listed below are T cell receptor beta chains from one sample, sequenced in a study of T cell changes during pregnancy in multiple sclerosis. Libraries were prepared by immunoSEQ multiplex PCR; TCRdb keeps only in-frame clonotypes and omits some of them. Of approximately 44,000 clones detected, around 90% appear once; the ten largest clones hold 0.7%. The sample consisted of CD4+ T cells from peripheral blood mononuclear cells, taken before pregnancy. The receptors were sampled from a female donor with multiple sclerosis, enrolled in a pregnancy study. Each CDR3 is given without its conserved first and last residue. A D gene is named only where the DNA matches it firmly. Only some rows state a clone size, as once, few, many or a class for expanded clones.

V,D,size,J,CDR3
TRBV4-2,NA,NA,TRBJ2-1,ASSQELPRRESYNEQF
TRBV5-1,TRBD1,NA,TRBJ2-2,ASSTTGAKNTGELF
TRBV5-5,TRBD1,NA,TRBJ1-5,ASSSRDRYSNQPQH
TRBV30,NA,NA,TRBJ2-7,AWSQGPYEQY
TRBV15,NA,NA,TRBJ1-5,ATSSGHTGNQPQH
TRBV27,NA,NA,TRBJ2-3,ASSLLLGEAPTDTQY
TRBV2,TRBD1,once,TRBJ1-5,ASSASGGPNQPQH
TRBV7-3,NA,NA,TRBJ1-5,ASSLRPGEPQH
TRBV4-2,TRBD1,once,TRBJ2-7,ASSHTQGAQYEQY
TRBV2,NA,NA,TRBJ1-1,AGTGYGTEAF
TRBV5-4,TRBD2,NA,TRBJ2-3,ASSLGTSGSTDTQY
TRBV7-9,TRBD1,NA,TRBJ2-7,ASRRDSQTQY
TRBV7-3,TRBD1,NA,TRBJ1-1,ASSSRTGLNTEAF
TRBV6-1,NA,NA,TRBJ2-1,ASSEGSYNEQF
TRBV2,NA,once,TRBJ1-3,ASKQGSSGNTIY
TRBV5-1,NA,NA,TRBJ2-3,ASSFGQDTDTQY
TRBV5-1,TRBD1,once,TRBJ1-2,ASSLDGQGLYGYT
TRBV7-2,TRBD1,NA,TRBJ2-1,ASSRDRESSYNEQF
TRBV2,NA,NA,TRBJ1-5,ASGLEAGFNQPQH
TRBV7-3,TRBD2,NA,TRBJ2-1,ASSLTTSGAYNEQF
TRBV28,NA,once,TRBJ1-1,ASSPGARVIMNTEAF
TRBV19,NA,NA,TRBJ2-3,ASSIGRGAGDTQY
TRBV6-1,TRBD2,NA,TRBJ2-1,ASRSGGGLVNEQF